Following are 9 T cell receptor beta chains from one sample sequenced in a study of cytomegalovirus exposure and HLA in healthy donors. Vbeta (60) and Jbeta (13) primers were used in the PCR. The repertoire was sequenced with immunoSEQ multiplex PCR; TCRdb's copy has only in-frame clones and lacks some. The sample lists about 160,000 clones, roughly four fifths occurring once. Sequencing was done on a sample of PBMCs. The receptors shown here come from a man in his sixties in good health and CMV-seronegative.

The chain recombines TRBV28 with TRBJ1-2; tentatively, D is TRBD1 (6 bases). Trimming pared 6 bases from V and 6 bases from J, leaving 14 bases between. CDR1 and CDR2 from the germline V gene are MDHEN and SYDVKM. This CDR3 spans 13 amino acids. DNA for the CDR3: TGTGCCAGCAGCCTCCGGGACACCGATGGCTACACCTTC. Amino acids: CASSLRDTDGYTF.

The V gene is TRBV19, the J gene TRBJ1-5; 7 nucleotides align to TRBD1. The CDR3 length is 15 residues. The germline V gene encodes CDR1 LNHDA and CDR2 SQIVND (reference sequence). After removal of 4 bases from V and 5 bases from J, the junction contained 8 bases not matched to a gene. CDR3 nucleotides: TGTGCCAGTAGTACACCAAACAGGGGATATCAGCCCCAGCATTTT. Translating gives CASSTPNRGYQPQHF.

This chain connects TRBV30 to TRBJ1-5; D perhaps matches TRBD1 (5 bases). Per the germline V gene, CDR1 is GTSNPN and CDR2 is SVGIG (reference sequence). Deletions cut 2 bases from V and 4 bases from J, with 15 bases between. The length of the CDR3 is 15 residues. Written as DNA, the CDR3 is TGTGCCTGGAGTCCCCTCAGTGGGGGGAATCAGCCCCAGCATTTT. Protein sequence: CAWSPLSGGNQPQHF.

This clone was counted a few times. This chain uses TRBV15 with TRBJ2-5; TRBD1 matches 8 bases. This CDR3 has 16 amino acids. The junction had 9 bases not matched to a gene; V was cut back by 3 bases and J by 3 bases. CDR1 is LNHNV, CDR2 YYDKDF, per germline (reference sequence). The CDR3 reads CATSRRTGMPKETQYF. The CDR3 nucleotides are TGTGCCACCAGCAGGCGGACAGGGATGCCTAAAGAGACCCAGTACTTC.

The rearrangement links TRBV5-1 to TRBJ1-1, with 8 bases matching TRBD1. The CDR3 length is 16 residues. J gave up 1 base and V 4 bases, and 9 bases lay outside the gene matches. Germline CDR1 and CDR2: SGHRS and YFSETQ. The CDR3 sequence: CASSLTTGGRNTEAFF. CDR3 bases: TGCGCCAGCAGCCTGACCACAGGGGGTAGGAACACTGAAGCTTTCTTT.

A few counts support this clone. The rearrangement uses TRBV4-3 and TRBJ1-1; D is perhaps TRBD1 (5 bases). Germline V gene lookup returns CDR1 LGHNA and CDR2 YSLEER. Between the trimmed V and J ends, which lost 5 bases and 4 bases, there was a span of 17 bases. The CDR3 consists of 15 residues. CDR3 protein: CASSAQDRGGTEAFF. Written as DNA, the CDR3 is TGCGCCAGCAGCGCCCAAGATCGGGGGGGCACTGAAGCTTTCTTT.

This chain connects TRBV13 to TRBJ2-3; 14 bases line up with TRBD2. Germline assignment: CDR1 PRHDT and CDR2 FYEKMQ (reference sequence). V was pared by 5 bases and J by 5 bases, with 9 bases of the junction left unmatched. The CDR3 extends over 17 amino acids. CDR3 coding DNA: TGTGCCAGCAGCACGAGACTAGCGGGGGGGCCCGTAGATACGCAGTATTTT. Protein: CASSTRLAGGPVDTQYF.

This clone was seen a handful of times. The chain links TRBV27 to TRBJ2-1; the D is unclear. The CDR3 is made up of 17 amino acids. Germline CDR1 and CDR2: MNHEY and SMNVEV (reference sequence). Trimming took off 2 bases at V and 3 bases at J, with 17 bases between the two ends. CDR3 bases: TGTGCCAGCAGTTTACCGTCGACTCGGCCGGACTACAATGAGCAGTTCTTC. Translation: CASSLPSTRPDYNEQFF.

The CDR3 region is CASSPSRGYEQYF. The CDR3 DNA sequence: TGTGCCAGCAGCCCATCTCGGGGGTACGAGCAGTACTTC. The V and J genes are TRBV7-9 and TRBJ2-7, with a weak D call TRBD2 (6 bases). V lost 5 bases to trimming and J lost 4 bases, with 12 bases between them. The CDR3 runs to 13 residues. CDR1 is SEHNR and CDR2 is FQNEAQ in the germline V gene (reference sequence).